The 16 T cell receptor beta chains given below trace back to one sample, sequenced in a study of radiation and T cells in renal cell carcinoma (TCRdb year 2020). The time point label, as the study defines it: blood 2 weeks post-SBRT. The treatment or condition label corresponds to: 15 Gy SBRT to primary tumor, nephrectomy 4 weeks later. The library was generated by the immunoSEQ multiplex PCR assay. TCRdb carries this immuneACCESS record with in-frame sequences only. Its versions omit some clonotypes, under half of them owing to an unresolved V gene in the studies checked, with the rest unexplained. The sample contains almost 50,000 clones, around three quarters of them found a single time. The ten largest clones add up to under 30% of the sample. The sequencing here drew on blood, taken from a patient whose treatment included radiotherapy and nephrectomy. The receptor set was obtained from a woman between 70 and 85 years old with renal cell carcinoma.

This CDR3 is CASSLARARTETNYGYTF. In DNA form, the CDR3 reads TGTGCCAGCAGCTTAGCGAGGGCGAGGACCGAAACTAACTATGGCTACACCTTC. V usage is TRBV7-7 and J usage is TRBJ1-2; unclear D gene. Trimming removed 0 bases from V and 0 bases from J, with 17 bases in between. CDR3 length: 18 amino acids. The germline gives CDR1 SSHAT, CDR2 FNYEAQ (reference sequence).

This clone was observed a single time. CDR3 sequence reads: CASSRTSGYNEQFF. The CDR3 coding sequence is TGTGCCAGCAGCCGGACTAGCGGTTACAATGAGCAGTTCTTC. This rearrangement joins TRBV9 to TRBJ2-1; 10 bases are a match to TRBD2. V lost 4 bases to trimming and J lost 4 bases; unmatched junction nucleotides: 2. CDR1 is SGDLS and CDR2 is YYNGEE in the germline V gene. The CDR3 length is 14 residues. The full variable domain, rest sourced from reference TRBV9 and TRBJ2-1, is DSGVTQTPKHLITATGQRVTLRCSPRSGDLSVYWYQQSLDQGLQFLIQYYNGEERAKGNILERFSAQQFPDLHSELNLSSLELGDSALYFCASSRTSGYNEQFFGPGTRLTVL.

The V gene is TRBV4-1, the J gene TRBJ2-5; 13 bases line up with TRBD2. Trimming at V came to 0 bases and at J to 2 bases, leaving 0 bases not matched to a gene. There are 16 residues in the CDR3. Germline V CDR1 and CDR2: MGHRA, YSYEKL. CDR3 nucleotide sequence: TGCGCCAGCAGCCAAGAGGGACTAGCGGGACAAGAGACCCAGTACTTC. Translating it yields CASSQEGLAGQETQYF.

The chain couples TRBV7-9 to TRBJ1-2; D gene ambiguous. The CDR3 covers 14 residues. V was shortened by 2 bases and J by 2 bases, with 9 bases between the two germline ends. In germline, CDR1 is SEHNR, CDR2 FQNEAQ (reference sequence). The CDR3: CASSLLGSNYGYTF. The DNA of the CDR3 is TGTGCCAGCAGCTTATTGGGCAGCAACTATGGCTACACCTTC.

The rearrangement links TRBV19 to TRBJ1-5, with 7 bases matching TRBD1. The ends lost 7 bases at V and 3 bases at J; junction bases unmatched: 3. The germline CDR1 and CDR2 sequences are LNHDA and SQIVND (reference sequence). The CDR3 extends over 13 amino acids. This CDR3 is CASTGQANQPQHF. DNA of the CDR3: TGTGCCAGTACCGGACAGGCCAATCAGCCCCAGCATTTT.

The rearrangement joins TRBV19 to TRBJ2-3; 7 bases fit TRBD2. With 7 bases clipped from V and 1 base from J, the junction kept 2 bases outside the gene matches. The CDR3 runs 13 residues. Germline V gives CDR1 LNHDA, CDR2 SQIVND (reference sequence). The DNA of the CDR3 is TGTGCCAGTAACCTAGCGGGCACAGATACGCAGTATTTT. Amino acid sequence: CASNLAGTDTQYF.

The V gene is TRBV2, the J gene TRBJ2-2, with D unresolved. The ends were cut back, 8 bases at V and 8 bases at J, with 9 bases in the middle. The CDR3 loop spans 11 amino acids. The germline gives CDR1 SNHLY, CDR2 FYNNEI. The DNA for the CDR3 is TGTGCCAGCCGGGCAGCGGGGGAGCTGTTTTTT. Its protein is CASRAAGELFF.

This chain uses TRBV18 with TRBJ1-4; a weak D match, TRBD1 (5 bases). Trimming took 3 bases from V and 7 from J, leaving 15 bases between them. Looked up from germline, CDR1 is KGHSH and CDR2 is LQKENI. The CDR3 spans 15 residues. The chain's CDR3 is CASSPRGRATEKLFF. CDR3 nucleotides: TGTGCCAGCTCACCGAGAGGCAGGGCGACTGAAAAACTGTTTTTT. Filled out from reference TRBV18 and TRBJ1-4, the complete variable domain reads NAGVMQNPRHLVRRRGQEARLRCSPMKGHSHVYWYRQLPEEGLKFMVYLQKENIIDESGMPKERFSAEFPKEGPSILRIQQVVRGDSAAYFCASSPRGRATEKLFFGSGTQLSVL.

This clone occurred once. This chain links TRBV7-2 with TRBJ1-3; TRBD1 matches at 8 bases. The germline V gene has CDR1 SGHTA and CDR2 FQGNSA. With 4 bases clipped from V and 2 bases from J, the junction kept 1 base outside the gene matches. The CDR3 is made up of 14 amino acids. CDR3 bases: TGTGCCAGCAGCTCGGGACAGGCTGGAAACACCATATATTTT. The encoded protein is CASSSGQAGNTIYF.

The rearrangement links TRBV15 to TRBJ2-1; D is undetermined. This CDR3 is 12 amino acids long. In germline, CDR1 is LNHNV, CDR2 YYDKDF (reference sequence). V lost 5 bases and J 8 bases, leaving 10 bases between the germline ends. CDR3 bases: TGTGCCACCAGCCCGCCCTGGGATGAGCAGTTCTTC. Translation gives CATSPPWDEQFF.

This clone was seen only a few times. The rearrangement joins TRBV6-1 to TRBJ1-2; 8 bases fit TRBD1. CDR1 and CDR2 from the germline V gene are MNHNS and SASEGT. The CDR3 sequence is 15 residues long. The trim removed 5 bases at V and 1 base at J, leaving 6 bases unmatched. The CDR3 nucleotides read TGTGCCAGCAGTAGTCCCGGACAGGGTAACTATGGCTACACCTTC. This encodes CASSSPGQGNYGYTF.

The CDR3 bases are TGTGCCAGCAGCGAGGGGTTAGCGGGAGATGCCTACGAGCAGTACTTC. Its protein product is CASSEGLAGDAYEQYF. This chain joins TRBV7-9 and TRBJ2-7, with TRBD2 identical over 9 bases. The CDR3 length is 16 residues. Losses at the gene ends were 5 bases for V and 2 bases for J; bases not matched to a gene: 10. Germline V CDR1 and CDR2: SEHNR, FQNEAQ (reference sequence).

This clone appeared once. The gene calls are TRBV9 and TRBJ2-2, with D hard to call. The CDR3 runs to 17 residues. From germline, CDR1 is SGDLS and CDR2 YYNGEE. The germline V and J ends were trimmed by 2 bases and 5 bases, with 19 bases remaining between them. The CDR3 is CASSVSPTQPATGELFF. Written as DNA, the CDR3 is TGTGCCAGCAGCGTGTCACCTACACAGCCCGCAACCGGGGAGCTGTTTTTT.

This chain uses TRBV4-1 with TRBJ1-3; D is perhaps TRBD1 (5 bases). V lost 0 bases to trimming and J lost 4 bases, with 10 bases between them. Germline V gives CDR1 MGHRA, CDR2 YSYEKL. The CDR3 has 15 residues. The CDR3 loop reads CASSQDSGSGNTIYF. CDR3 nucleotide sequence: TGCGCCAGCAGCCAAGACTCAGGGAGCGGAAACACCATATATTTT.

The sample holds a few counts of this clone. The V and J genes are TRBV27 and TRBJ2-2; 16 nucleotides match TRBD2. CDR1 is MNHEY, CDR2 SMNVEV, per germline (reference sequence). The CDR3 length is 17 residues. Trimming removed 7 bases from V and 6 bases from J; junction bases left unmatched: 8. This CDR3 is CASTPGLAGGPSGELFF. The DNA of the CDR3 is TGTGCCAGCACCCCGGGACTAGCGGGAGGGCCCTCCGGGGAGCTGTTTTTT.

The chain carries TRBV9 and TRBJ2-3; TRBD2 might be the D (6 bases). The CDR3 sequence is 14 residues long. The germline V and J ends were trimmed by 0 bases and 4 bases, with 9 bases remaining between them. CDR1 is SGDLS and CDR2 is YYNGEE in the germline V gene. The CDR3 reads CASSVGPGADTQYF. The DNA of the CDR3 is TGTGCCAGCAGCGTAGGACCGGGAGCAGATACGCAGTATTTT.